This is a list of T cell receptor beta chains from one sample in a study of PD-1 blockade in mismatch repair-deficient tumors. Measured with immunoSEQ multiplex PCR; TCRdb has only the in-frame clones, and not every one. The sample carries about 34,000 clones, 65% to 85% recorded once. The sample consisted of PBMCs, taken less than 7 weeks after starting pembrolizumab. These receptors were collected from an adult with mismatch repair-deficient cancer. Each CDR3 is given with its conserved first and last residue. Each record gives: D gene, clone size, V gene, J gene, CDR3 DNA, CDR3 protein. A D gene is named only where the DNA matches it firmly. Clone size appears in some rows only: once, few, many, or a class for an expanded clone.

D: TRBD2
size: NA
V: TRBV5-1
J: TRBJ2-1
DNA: TGCGCCAGCACGGGACTAGCGTACAATGAGCAGTTCTTC
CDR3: CASTGLAYNEQFF

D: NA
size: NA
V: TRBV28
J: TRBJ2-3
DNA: TGTGCCAGCAAAGCGTCAGATACGCAGTATTTT
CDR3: CASKASDTQYF

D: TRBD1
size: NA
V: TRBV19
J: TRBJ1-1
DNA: TGTGCCAGTAGGGGACAGCTGAACACTGAAGCTTTCTTT
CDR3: CASRGQLNTEAFF

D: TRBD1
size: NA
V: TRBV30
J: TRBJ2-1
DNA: TGTGCCTGCCGACCGACAGGGCGTGAGCAGTTCTTC
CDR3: CACRPTGREQFF

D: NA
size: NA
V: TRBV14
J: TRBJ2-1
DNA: TGTGCCAGCAGCCAAGCCGTCTCCTACAATGAGCAGTTCTTC
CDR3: CASSQAVSYNEQFF

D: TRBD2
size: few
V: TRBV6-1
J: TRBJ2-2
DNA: TGTGCCAGCAGTGTACGGGAGGGGAACACCGGGGAGCTGTTTTTT
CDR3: CASSVREGNTGELFF

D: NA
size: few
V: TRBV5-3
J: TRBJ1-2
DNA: TGTGCCAGAAGCGTCGACAGGAACCCCTTCTACACCTTC
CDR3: CARSVDRNPFYTF

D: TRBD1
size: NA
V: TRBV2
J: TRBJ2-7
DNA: TGTGCCAGCAGTTCACAGGGGCGTGGGCGCGAGCAGTACTTC
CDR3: CASSSQGRGREQYF

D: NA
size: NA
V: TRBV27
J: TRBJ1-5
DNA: TGTGCCAGCAGTTTGCTCTGGGGGGAAAGCCAGCCCCAGCATTTT
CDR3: CASSLLWGESQPQHF

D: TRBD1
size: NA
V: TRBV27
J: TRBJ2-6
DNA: TGTGCCAGCAACCCGACAGGGGTGCTGTCTGGGGCCAACGTCCTGACTTTC
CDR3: CASNPTGVLSGANVLTF

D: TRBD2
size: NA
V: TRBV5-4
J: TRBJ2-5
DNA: TGTGCCAGCAGCTTCCACCCTAGCGGACTTCTTCAAGAGACCCAGTACTTC
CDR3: CASSFHPSGLLQETQYF